This TCR beta chain was profiled in a study of cytomegalovirus exposure and HLA in healthy donors (dated by TCRdb to about 2017). In the study overall: An earlier analysis of 587 of the donors reported roughly 300 Gb of sequence data and 117 million unique TCR beta sequences from 150 million to 200 million T cells. Of the roughly 390 genotyped donors, roughly 76% were placed in the genetic ancestry cluster associated with self-reported Caucasian donors. Alongside the repertoire data, information on donor age, sex, ethnicity and CMV serostatus was compiled. Both class I and class II loci were covered by HLA typing, at four-digit resolution. To predict cytomegalovirus infection status, the study brought together high-throughput TCR immunosequencing, statistical association of individual TCRs with disease status, and machine learning. Several DR-DQ haplotypes were handled as single units for association and clustering, since linkage in the cohort was strong. In the later analysis, no new phenotypic data were used to find candidate immune exposures; instead, reliance was placed on TCR beta sequences and their occurrence across donors. To decide whether each TCR beta V gene segment behaved as functional or pseudogenic, an earlier analysis of 587 of the donors relied on high-throughput TCR beta sequencing. Roughly 300 gigabases of sequencing data and tens of millions of unique TCR sequences were included in an early release covering about 620 HLA-typed donors. Using immunosequencing, the study profiled T cell repertoires from fewer than 700 subjects and related those repertoires to cytomegalovirus serostatus. All discovery cohort repertoires had been generated using a single sequencing platform. A later analysis re-analyzed previously published TCR beta repertoires from roughly 600 donors and added high-resolution HLA genotyping to study TCR occurrence patterns. In addition to the first cohort of 666 subjects, a separate validation cohort of some 120 different subjects was used. Typing coverage differed by locus: A, B, C, DRB1 and DQB1 were typed in about 620-630 donors, DQA1 in 500 to 550, DPA1 in 600 to 610, and DPB1 in about 450. Across around 400 genotyped donors of the cohort, an average of roughly 250,000 unique TCR beta nucleotide sequences per donor were sequenced, and about a sixth of those sequences were non-productive. The study aimed to test whether signatures of past pathogen exposure could be identified by cataloging public T cell receptors. A later genetic analysis took genome-wide SNP genotypes for about three fifths of the roughly 670 donors and used that subset as a discovery cohort. Findings and caveats that apply to the study as a whole: The presence/absence analyses assumed that sequencing depth was roughly uniform across donors, and that assumption may not be true. A later analysis found that TCR association rates varied across HLA loci, with DRB1 alleles showing the most associated TCRs and HLA-C alleles the fewest. Assigning TCR associations to individual alleles was difficult when HLA alleles, especially DR and DQ, strongly co-occurred. The only immune exposure information available for the cohort was CMV serostatus. In the study, around 150 TCR beta chains were listed as associated with cytomegalovirus. The 87-base-pair reads could not distinguish some IMGT-functional V segments, including TRBV6-2 and TRBV6-3, so those segments were excluded. In a later analysis, HLA-associated TCR beta chains showed more clonal expansion and lower generation probabilities than non-associated chains that were equally common. Cytomegalovirus status was reported to be diagnosed by the classifier with high specificity and sensitivity in both the original and validation cohorts. Over 15 rarely observed V segments, including chromosome 9 orphons, were excluded from the earlier analysis of some 590 of the donors because counts were too low. Only TCR beta chains were sequenced in this cohort, and the absence of alpha or paired-chain data limited detectable features. Three of the identified cytomegalovirus-associated TCR beta chains were confirmed in vitro to be specific for cytomegalovirus antigens. A cluster of highly shared sequence variants was judged likely to be a technical artifact of the sequencing pipeline. Because HLA typing was missing for some donors at each locus, association tests included only the typed subset. A further reported finding was that TCR beta sequences accurately predicted the HLA-A and HLA-B alleles for most subjects in the first cohort. A later genetic analysis associated a missense DCLRE1C variant with V-gene and J-gene trimming of TCR beta chains, and an independent cohort replicated the association. The authors suggested that the approach could potentially be extended to other disease states and immunological phenotypes. Correlated functional status among segregating V segments might reflect linkage disequilibrium, but an unknown experimental factor could not be ruled out. Broadly in line with IMGT annotations, most TCR beta V segments showed up in productive rearrangements about 90% or about 30% of the time in an earlier analysis of about 500 of the donors. A later analysis associated 17,000 or so TCR beta sequences with specific HLA alleles at a false discovery rate of 0.05. While some public TCRs were present in many individuals, most TCR sequences turned up only very rarely across donors. According to a later genetic analysis, donors in an Asian-associated ancestry cluster had fewer N-insertions in productive TCRs than the roughly 670-donor mean. Several of the top co-occurrence clusters appeared to be linked to parvovirus B19, influenza, CMV and Epstein-Barr virus, according to a later analysis. A later analysis found that most CMV-associated TCR beta chains appeared HLA-restricted, with HLA associations seemingly driven largely by CMV exposure.

The cohort was made up of 500 to 850 healthy bone marrow donors. At the time of sampling, all cohort members were nominally healthy, though unrecorded immune exposures were likely present. The donor was CMV seronegative and was included in the group of a few hundred seronegative cohort members. A peripheral blood sample was provided by each donor, and peripheral blood mononuclear cells were used for TCR beta sequencing. The Qiagen DNeasy Blood Extraction Kit was used to extract genomic DNA from the blood cell samples. A few counts support this clone. Its antigen is still unknown. Nothing much larger sits one base from this clone, and base qualities are not available. The method behind the library was the immunoSEQ multiplex PCR assay. For the multiplex PCR, a mixture combining 60 forward primers for TCR Vbeta segments and 13 reverse primers for TCR Jbeta segments was used. The CDR3 region of rearranged TCR beta genes was amplified from genomic DNA with a multiplex PCR assay. Amplified TCR beta libraries were sequenced as 87-base-pair reads on the Illumina HiSeq System. In the original analysis: A later analysis counted tens of millions of unique TCR beta chains across the 500 to 850 repertoires, and some 12 million of these chains were shared by at least two donors. To remove PCR and sequencing errors, raw reads were error-corrected and collapsed into unique sequences using a nearest-neighbor algorithm that merged closely related sequences. Alignment of CDR3 sequences to IMGT reference sequences was used to assign V, D and J gene segments. For a sequence to be retained, a match of at least six nucleotides was required to both a V gene segment and a J gene segment. A rearrangement was called productive if the CDR3 had no stop codons and remained in frame with V and J, and every other rearrangement was called non-productive. Following IMGT convention, CDR3 was defined as the stretch from the second conserved V-encoded cysteine to the conserved J-encoded phenylalanine. In an earlier analysis of 587 of the donors, sequences lacking an unambiguous match to a single V gene segment were excluded. An earlier analysis of some 610 of the donors called V segments functional above 56.7% productive rearrangements and segregating when the between-donor standard deviation exceeded 5%. A statistical classification framework was developed to diagnose cytomegalovirus status using the catalog of TCR beta chain sequences. In a later analysis, TCR nucleotide sequences were compared against IMGT/GENE-DB human TR gene sequences so that V and J genes could be assigned. In a later analysis, CDR3 sequences and most-parsimonious VDJ recombination scenarios were assigned using the TCRdist pipeline. In a later analysis, each TCR beta chain was defined by its CDR3 amino acid sequence together with its V-gene family, and reads without a unique V-gene family were excluded. As a way to deal with suspected cross-contamination and a sequencing artifact, a later analysis dropped roughly 620 nucleotide sequences that were highly shared and had low generation probability. For each public chain, a later analysis derived a clonal expansion index from normalized ranks of inferred template counts within each repertoire. Generation probabilities in a later analysis came from a VDJ recombination model fitted to out-of-frame rearrangements, and those results were checked against IGoR. Hypergeometric tests were used in a later analysis to score TCR-TCR, TCR-HLA and TCR-CMV co-occurrence, with a repertoire-size bias correction applied to the TCR pairs. False discovery rates were estimated in a later analysis by permuting HLA or CMV assignments 20 times. In a later analysis, co-occurring TCRs were grouped with DBSCAN, and TCRdist sequence similarity was added when clustering was performed within HLA-allele-positive subsets. Repertoires with fewer than 30,000 or more than 120,000 public chains were left out of co-occurrence clustering, as were four to six repertoires with anomalous nucleotide sharing. TCRdb took over this immuneACCESS table, retaining in-frame rearrangements with V and J assigned. Such tables are incomplete; in checked studies, under half of the missing clones stem from an unresolved V gene, and the remainder is unexplained. V and J calls and clone size are given by that table; D and trimming were obtained from the DNA. The sample table holds 180,000 or so clones, of which 86% were seen once. Less than 0.4% of the sample is taken by the ten largest.

Based on the germline V gene, the CDR1 and CDR2 sequences are SNHLY and FYNNEI. After removal of 7 bases from V and 5 bases from J, the junction retains 15 bases not matched to a gene. The CDR3, cysteine through phenylalanine, is 17 amino acids long. Only CDR3 DNA is held: 51 bases, read in frame from base 1. The source material was PBMCs. The receptor was derived from a woman aged 25-40 years in good health and CMV-seronegative. The V gene is TRBV2 and the J gene is TRBJ2-7; 12 middle bases align to TRBD1. The CDR3 corresponds to CASTRGQGAPRVHEQYF. The DNA sequence is TGTGCCAGCACTAGGGGACAGGGGGCGCCCCGGGTACACGAGCAGTACTTC.